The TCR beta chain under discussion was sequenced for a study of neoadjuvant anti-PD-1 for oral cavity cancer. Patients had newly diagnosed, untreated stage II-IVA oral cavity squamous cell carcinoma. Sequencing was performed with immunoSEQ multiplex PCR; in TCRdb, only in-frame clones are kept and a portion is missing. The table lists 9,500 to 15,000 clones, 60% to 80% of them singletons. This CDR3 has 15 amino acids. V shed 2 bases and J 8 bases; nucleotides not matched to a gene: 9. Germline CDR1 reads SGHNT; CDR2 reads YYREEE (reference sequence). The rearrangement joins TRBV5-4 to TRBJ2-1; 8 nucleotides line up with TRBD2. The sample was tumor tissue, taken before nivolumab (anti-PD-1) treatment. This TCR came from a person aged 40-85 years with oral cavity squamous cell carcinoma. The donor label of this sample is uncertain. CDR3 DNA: TGTGCCAGCAGCTTAAAGACTAGCGCCTCCGATGAGCAGTTCTTC. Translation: CASSLKTSASDEQFF.